The clone carrying this TCR beta chain was counted only a few times. The data belong to a study of CD8+CD57+ T cells in acquired aplastic anemia. CDR1 is LNHDA and CDR2 is SQIVND in the germline V gene (reference sequence). The CDR3 length is 13 residues. Trimming took 3 bases from V and 4 from J, leaving 9 bases between them. The sequenced patients had an expansion of CD8+CD57+ cells seen by flow cytometry. It was genomic DNA that served as the template for profiling TCR beta VDJ and CDR3. TCRdb reanalysed the reads using MiXCR and keeps one entry per CDR3 protein. The data contain 220,000 or so distinct CDR3 sequences, less than 75% of them singletons.

The sequence was collected from a human donor with aplastic anemia. Material for sequencing was sorted CD4+, CD8+, or CD8+CD57+ T cells (not recorded which) from PBMCs. The chain recombines TRBV19 with TRBJ2-5; D remains unclear. Here the CDR3 reads CASSIGIIETQYF. CDR3 nucleotide sequence: TGTGCCAGTAGTATCGGTATCATAGAGACCCAGTACTTC.